The clone carrying this T cell receptor (beta chain) was picked up a small number of times. Trimming removed 4 bases from V and 4 bases from J, with 12 bases in between. Germline-derived CDR1 and CDR2 are KGHDR and SFDVKD. The CDR3 sequence is 15 residues long. This entry is derived from a study of blood T cells in healthy people across ages. Drawing of peripheral blood yielded ten milliliters from each donor. Primed by a sample-barcoded 5' primer and a J-beta primer mix, a second PCR proceeded for 7 to 11 cycles. TCRdb redid the calling of the 5' RACE reads with MiXCR, one entry per CDR3 protein. The data show about 280,000 distinct CDR3 sequences, 25% to 30% seen once.

The sample taken for sequencing was blood. The source of this sequence is a woman between 70 and 85 years old in good health. The J gene is TRBJ2-2, the V gene TRBV24-1, with unresolved D. Written as DNA, the CDR3 is TGTGCCACCAGTGACCCGGCAGCGATCACCGGGGAGCTGTTTTTT. Translating gives CATSDPAAITGELFF.